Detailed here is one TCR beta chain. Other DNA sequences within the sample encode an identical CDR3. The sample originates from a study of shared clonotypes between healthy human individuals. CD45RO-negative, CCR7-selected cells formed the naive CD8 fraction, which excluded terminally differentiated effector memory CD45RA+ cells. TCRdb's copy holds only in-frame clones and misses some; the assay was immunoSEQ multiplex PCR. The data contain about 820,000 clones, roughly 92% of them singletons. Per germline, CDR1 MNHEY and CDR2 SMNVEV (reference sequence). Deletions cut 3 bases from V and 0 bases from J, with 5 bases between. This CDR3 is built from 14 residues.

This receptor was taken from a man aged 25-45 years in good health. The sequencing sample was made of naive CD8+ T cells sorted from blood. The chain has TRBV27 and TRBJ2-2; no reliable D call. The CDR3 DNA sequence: TGTGCCAGCAGTTTCTCCTCGAACACCGGGGAGCTGTTTTTT. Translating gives CASSFSSNTGELFF.